A single sample is the source of the 13 T cell receptor beta chains below, sequenced in a study of Ad26.COV2.S vaccination and SARS-CoV-2 variants. Noted treatment: roughly 19 received Ad26.COV2.S at low or high dose, single or two shots; a few received placebo; per-sample allocation not given. All samples were drawn on day 63, counting from the first vaccine or placebo injection. The data were produced by immunoSEQ multiplex PCR, yet TCRdb's version contains in-frame clones alone and is incomplete. The data contain about 450,000 clones, nearly 90% of them singletons. The input for sequencing was peripheral blood, taken in a trial of Ad26.COV2.S vaccine versus placebo. These receptors were collected from a person aged 18-60 years who received the Ad26.COV2.S COVID-19 vaccine or a placebo.

The gene calls are TRBV5-1 and TRBJ2-2, with D hard to call. Germline CDR1 SGHRS, CDR2 YFSETQ. V lost 2 bases and J lost 6, with 5 bases in between. The length of the CDR3 is 12 residues. The CDR3 DNA follows: TGCGCCAGCAGCTTTCAGTCCGGGGAGCTGTTTTTT. Translated: CASSFQSGELFF.

V is TRBV9 and J is TRBJ1-3; TRBD1 agrees at 8 bases. V lost 3 bases to trimming and J lost 4 bases; unmatched junction nucleotides: 9. This CDR3 is built from 16 residues. Germline V lookup: CDR1 SGDLS, CDR2 YYNGEE. The CDR3 bases are TGTGCCAGCAGCGACCGGACAGGGTCTTCCGGAAACACCATATATTTT. Its protein is CASSDRTGSSGNTIYF.

This clone was seen a few times. This chain links TRBV5-1 with TRBJ2-7, with 10 bases aligning to TRBD1. This CDR3 contains 14 residues. Germline values: CDR1 SGHRS, CDR2 YFSETQ. The V gene end was trimmed by 4 bases and the J gene end by 5 bases; junction bases not matched to a gene: 6. The CDR3 DNA is TGCGCCAGCAGCACCGGGACAGGGGACCACGAGCAGTACTTC. It is translated as CASSTGTGDHEQYF.

DNA for the CDR3: TGTGCCAGCAGCCAGCCGGGCCCCCAGGCCGAGCAGTACTTC. Amino acids: CASSQPGPQAEQYF. The J gene is TRBJ2-7, the V gene TRBV3-1 (or the pseudogene TRBV3-2); D not certain. This CDR3 is 14 amino acids long. The V end was cut by 3 bases, the J end by 6 bases, with 15 bases between. Germline CDR1 LGHDT, CDR2 YNNKEL (reference sequence).

V usage is TRBV6-5 and J usage is TRBJ2-3, with TRBD1 identical over 8 bases. Germline CDR1 and CDR2: MNHEY and SVGAGI. The CDR3 totals 14 residues. Trimming cost V 6 bases and J 1 base; bases outside gene matches: 3. The CDR3, as DNA: TGTGCCAGCAGAACGGACAGGGGCACAGATACGCAGTATTTT. Amino acids: CASRTDRGTDTQYF.

The rearrangement joins TRBV19 to TRBJ2-7, with 12 bases lining up with TRBD1. The CDR3 length is 15 residues. Germline assignment: CDR1 LNHDA and CDR2 SQIVND (reference sequence). V lost 4 bases and J lost 4; bases outside the gene matches: 5. The CDR3 spells CASSRSGQGAYEQYF. The CDR3 region has the DNA TGTGCCAGTAGTAGGTCGGGACAGGGGGCTTACGAGCAGTACTTC.

V is TRBV2 and J is TRBJ1-2; D is possibly TRBD1 (6 bases). This CDR3 spans 15 amino acids. Trimming stripped 0 bases from V and 4 bases from J, with 12 bases between. CDR1 is SNHLY and CDR2 is FYNNEI in the germline V gene. The CDR3 here is CASSEALWDIYGYTF. The DNA of the CDR3 is TGTGCCAGCAGTGAAGCGCTCTGGGACATCTATGGCTACACCTTC.

The genes are TRBV5-1 and TRBJ2-3; D remains unclear. V shed 4 bases and J shed 8 bases, with 11 bases lying between them. Germline-derived CDR1 and CDR2 are SGHRS and YFSETQ. The CDR3 covers 12 residues. The CDR3 reads CASSPGEFTQYF. Here the CDR3 DNA reads TGCGCCAGCAGCCCCGGAGAGTTTACGCAGTATTTT.

The chain carries TRBV7-9 and TRBJ2-3, with D perhaps TRBD1 (6 bases). This CDR3 spans 13 amino acids. Per the germline V gene, CDR1 is SEHNR and CDR2 is FQNEAQ (reference sequence). With 5 bases removed from V and 4 bases from J, the gap between germline ends came to 10 bases. CDR3: CASSTDSPDTQYF. In nucleotides, the CDR3 is TGTGCCAGCAGCACGGACAGCCCAGATACGCAGTATTTT.

The V and J genes are TRBV4-3 and TRBJ1-1; perhaps TRBD1 as D (6 bases). Germline values: CDR1 LGHNA, CDR2 YSLEER. This CDR3 comprises 12 residues. Deletions cut 4 bases from V and 7 bases from J, with 10 bases between. CDR3 amino acids: CASSLRGNEAFF. CDR3 coding DNA: TGCGCCAGCAGCCTCAGGGGAAATGAAGCTTTCTTT.

The chain carries TRBV4-1 and TRBJ2-4; 15 bases fit TRBD2. Germline V gene data show CDR1 as MGHRA and CDR2 as YSYEKL. The CDR3 consists of 18 residues. J gave up 0 bases and V 6 bases, and 6 bases lay outside the gene matches. In DNA, the CDR3 is TGCGCCAGCAGACCGGGACTAGCGGGGGGCCCAGCCAAAAACATTCAGTACTTC. Protein product: CASRPGLAGGPAKNIQYF.

The chain combines TRBV7-2 with TRBJ1-4; D ambiguous. CDR3 size: 14 residues. Looked up from germline, CDR1 is SGHTA and CDR2 is FQGNSA. Trimming left V 3 bases short and J 0 bases short, with 5 bases between. The CDR3: CASSLMATNEKLFF. CDR3 in DNA: TGTGCCAGCAGCTTGATGGCAACTAATGAAAAACTGTTTTTT.

This rearrangement joins TRBV6-5 to TRBJ1-5; the match to TRBD1 covers 7 bases. The CDR3 is 15 residues long. Trimming cost V 6 bases and J 1 base; bases outside gene matches: 6. Germline lookup yields CDR1 MNHEY and CDR2 SVGAGI. CDR3 amino acids: CASRPGTASNQPQHF. CDR3 DNA: TGTGCCAGCAGGCCCGGGACAGCCAGCAATCAGCCCCAGCATTTT.